Each of the 8 T cell receptor beta chains below was sequenced from the same sample in a study of cytomegalovirus exposure and HLA in healthy donors. Profiling relied on immunoSEQ multiplex PCR, and the TCRdb table lists in-frame clones only, not all of them. Counted here are approximately 200,000 clones, roughly 80% occurring once; the ten biggest clones make up roughly 7%. The sequenced sample consisted of PBMCs. These receptors originate from a young man in good health and CMV-seropositive.

The genes are TRBV11-2 and TRBJ2-7; 8 positions match TRBD2. This CDR3 comprises 16 residues. Germline V gene lookup returns CDR1 SGHAT and CDR2 FQNNGV. J gave up 0 bases and V 4 bases, and 8 bases lay outside the gene matches. The CDR3 region is CASSWTSGTSSYEQYF. In nucleotides, the CDR3 is TGTGCCAGCAGCTGGACCTCCGGGACTAGCTCCTACGAGCAGTACTTC.

V gene TRBV7-9 combines with J gene TRBJ2-7, with a possible D match to TRBD1 (6 bases). V lost 2 bases, J lost 1 base, and 12 bases lay in between. The CDR3 spans 15 residues. Germline CDR1 and CDR2: SEHNR and FQNEAQ (reference sequence). The DNA for the CDR3 is TGTGCCAGCAGCTTATTCGGACAGAGTTCCTACGAGCAGTACTTC. Translated, it gives CASSLFGQSSYEQYF.

The J gene is TRBJ2-5, the V gene TRBV28, with 12 nucleotides matching TRBD2. CDR1 is MDHEN, CDR2 SYDVKM, per germline. The ends lost 5 bases at V and 5 bases at J; junction bases unmatched: 12. This CDR3 contains 17 residues. CDR3 loop: CASSGTGLAGKKETQYF. The DNA for the CDR3 is TGTGCCAGCAGTGGGACCGGACTAGCGGGAAAAAAGGAGACCCAGTACTTC.

The chain couples TRBV11-1 to TRBJ2-7, with TRBD2 as a possible D gene (6 bases). Germline V lookup: CDR1 SGHAT, CDR2 FQDESV (reference sequence). The CDR3 loop spans 15 amino acids. Trimming pared 3 bases from V and 3 bases from J, leaving 15 bases between. The CDR3 reads CASSFGRSGGYEQYF. The DNA for the CDR3 is TGTGCCAGCAGCTTTGGGCGCTCCGGGGGCTACGAGCAGTACTTC.

The chain is built from TRBV29-1 and TRBJ2-3; D may be TRBD2 (5 bases). CDR3 size: 14 residues. Germline V lookup: CDR1 SQVTM, CDR2 ANQGSEA. Between the trimmed V and J ends, which lost 0 bases and 5 bases, there was a span of 12 bases. For the CDR3, the DNA is TGCAGCGTTGAAGAAGATAGGAGGTTAGATACGCAGTATTTT. Encoded protein: CSVEEDRRLDTQYF.

The J gene is TRBJ2-1, the V gene TRBV5-1; 7 bases agree with TRBD2. CDR1 is SGHRS and CDR2 is YFSETQ in the germline V gene. J gave up 5 bases and V 0 bases, and 5 bases lay outside the gene matches. This CDR3 is 15 amino acids long. CDR3 sequence (DNA): TGCGCCAGCAGCTTGGGACTAGCAGTAAACAATGAGCAGTTCTTC. Amino acid sequence: CASSLGLAVNNEQFF. Complete variable domain (other parts from reference TRBV5-1 and TRBJ2-1): KAGVTQTPRYLIKTRGQQVTLSCSPISGHRSVSWYQQTPGQGLQFLFEYFSETQRNKGNFPGRFSGRQFSNSRSEMNVSTLELGDSALYLCASSLGLAVNNEQFFGPGTRLTVL.

In its sample, this clone was seen a few times. This sample also contains other DNA sequences that code for the same CDR3. The chain carries TRBV27 and TRBJ1-5; 8 bases agree with TRBD1. The ends lost 4 bases at V and 4 bases at J; junction bases unmatched: 3. This CDR3 comprises 14 residues. Germline assignment: CDR1 MNHEY and CDR2 SMNVEV (reference sequence). For the CDR3, the DNA is TGTGCCAGCAGTTCCGGACAGGGAAATCAGCCCCAGCATTTT. Translating it yields CASSSGQGNQPQHF.

This clone was picked up a small number of times. This chain connects TRBV27 to TRBJ2-2; the match to TRBD2 covers 9 bases. V dropped 5 bases and J dropped 3; count of bases not matched to a gene: 7. Germline CDR1 reads MNHEY; CDR2 reads SMNVEV (reference sequence). CDR3 length: 16 residues. In DNA, the CDR3 is TGTGCCAGCAGTCCCGGGACTAGCCTCTACACCGGGGAGCTGTTTTTT. This gives the protein CASSPGTSLYTGELFF.